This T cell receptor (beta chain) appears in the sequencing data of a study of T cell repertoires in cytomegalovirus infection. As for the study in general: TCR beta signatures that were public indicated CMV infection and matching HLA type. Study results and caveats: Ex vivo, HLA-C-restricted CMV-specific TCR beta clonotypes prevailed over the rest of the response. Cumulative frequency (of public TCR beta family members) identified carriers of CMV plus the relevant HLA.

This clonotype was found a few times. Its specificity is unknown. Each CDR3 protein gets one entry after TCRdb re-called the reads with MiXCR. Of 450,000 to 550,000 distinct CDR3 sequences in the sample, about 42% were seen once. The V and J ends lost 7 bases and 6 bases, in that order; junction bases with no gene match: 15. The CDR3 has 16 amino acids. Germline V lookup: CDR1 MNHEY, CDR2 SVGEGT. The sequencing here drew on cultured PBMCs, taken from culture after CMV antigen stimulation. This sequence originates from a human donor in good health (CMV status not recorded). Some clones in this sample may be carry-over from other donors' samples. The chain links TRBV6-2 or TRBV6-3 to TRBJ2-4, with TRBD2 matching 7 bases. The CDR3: CASTHLRTGGRNIQYF. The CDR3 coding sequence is TGTGCCAGCACCCATCTCCGTACGGGGGGTAGAAACATTCAGTACTTC.